This T cell receptor (beta chain) was identified in a study of T cell responses to AZD1222 COVID-19 vaccine. Whole-study findings and limits: Seropositive status at baseline applied to only five to seven AZD1222 recipients.

TCRdb's copy holds only in-frame clones and misses some; the assay was immunoSEQ multiplex PCR. This table has around 130,000 clones, around 90% appearing once. V dropped 3 bases and J dropped 1; count of bases not matched to a gene: 8. Germline-derived CDR1 and CDR2 are PRHDT and FYEKMQ (reference sequence). There are 16 residues in the CDR3. Concerning this clone itself: Its antigen is currently unknown.

The genes are TRBV13 and TRBJ1-2, with TRBD1 identical over 7 bases. The sequences come from peripheral blood, collected 28 days after the second AZD1222 dose. This sequence was found in an adult who received the AZD1222 COVID-19 vaccine. The CDR3 DNA follows: TGTGCCAGCAGCTTCGGAGGGGGACAGAATAACTATGGCTACACCTTC. The encoded protein is CASSFGGGQNNYGYTF.